This T cell receptor beta chain is from a study of T cell changes during pregnancy in multiple sclerosis. Assay used: immunoSEQ multiplex PCR; TCRdb lists only in-frame clones, some missing. The table includes around 75,000 clones, more than 80% detected once. This CDR3 has 14 residues. Germline V lookup: CDR1 SGHRS, CDR2 YFSETQ. The V end lost 4 bases, the J end lost 5 bases, and 10 bases lay between the germline ends. The clonotype originates from a female donor in good health, enrolled as a control in a pregnancy study. The sample in question was peripheral blood, obtained in the first trimester of pregnancy. The rearrangement uses TRBV5-1 and TRBJ1-6; TRBD1 might be the D (5 bases). The CDR3 sequence: CASSGGQDNSPLHF. DNA of the CDR3: TGCGCCAGCAGCGGCGGACAAGATAATTCACCCCTCCACTTT.